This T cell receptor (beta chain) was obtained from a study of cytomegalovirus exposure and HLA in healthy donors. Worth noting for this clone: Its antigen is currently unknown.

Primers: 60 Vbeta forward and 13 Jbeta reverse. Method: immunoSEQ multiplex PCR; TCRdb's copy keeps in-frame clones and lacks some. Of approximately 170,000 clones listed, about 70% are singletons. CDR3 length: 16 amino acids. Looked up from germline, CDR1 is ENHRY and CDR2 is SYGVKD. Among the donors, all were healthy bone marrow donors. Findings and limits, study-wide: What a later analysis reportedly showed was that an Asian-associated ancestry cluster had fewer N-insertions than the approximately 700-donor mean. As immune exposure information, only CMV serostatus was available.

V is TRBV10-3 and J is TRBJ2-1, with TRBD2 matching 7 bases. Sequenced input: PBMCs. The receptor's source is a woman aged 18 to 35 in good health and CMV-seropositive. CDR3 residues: CATLGAGALSYNEQFF. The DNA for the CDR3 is TGTGCTACACTTGGGGCGGGAGCCCTCTCCTACAATGAGCAGTTCTTC.